This entry features one T cell receptor (beta chain) sequence. Primers for the PCR totalled 60 Vbeta and 13 Jbeta. Here immunoSEQ multiplex PCR was the method, and the copy in TCRdb shows in-frame clones only, minus some. Its table records about 74,000 clones. The data stem from a study of cytomegalovirus exposure and HLA in healthy donors. Germline lookup yields CDR1 SGHRS and CDR2 YFSETQ. The CDR3 runs to 14 residues. Deletions cut 0 bases from V and 1 base from J, with 7 bases between. The sample taken for sequencing was PBMCs. The receptor was isolated from a female donor in good health and CMV-seropositive. This chain joins TRBV5-1 and TRBJ2-5; a weak D match, TRBD2 (5 bases). In DNA form, the CDR3 reads TGCGCCAGCAGCTTGGGGGAGTCCCAAGAGACCCAGTACTTC. This encodes CASSLGESQETQYF.